Below, 5 T cell receptor beta chains from the same sample are listed, as sequenced in a study of cytomegalovirus exposure and HLA in healthy donors. The study ran its PCR with 60 Vbeta and 13 Jbeta primers. Some clones are missing from TCRdb's copy, which holds only in-frame ones; the method was immunoSEQ multiplex PCR. This sample yields more than 150,000 clones, of which roughly 87% are seen a single time; more than 0.2% belongs to the top ten. Sample: PBMCs. The receptor set was obtained from a girl under three years old in good health and CMV-seronegative.

The rearrangement joins TRBV4-1 to TRBJ2-2, with 8 nucleotides matching TRBD2. The CDR3 extends over 18 amino acids. Trimming took 5 bases from V and 4 from J; bases not matched to a gene: 15. The germline V gene encodes CDR1 MGHRA and CDR2 YSYEKL. In nucleotides, the CDR3 is TGCGCCAGCAGCTCAGGCCCTTTTCTAGCGGGTCCCACCGGGGAGCTGTTTTTT. It yields the protein CASSSGPFLAGPTGELFF.

This clone has just one count. The rearrangement joins TRBV2 to TRBJ1-3, with unresolved D. The CDR3 has 14 residues. Germline lookup yields CDR1 SNHLY and CDR2 FYNNEI. The germline V and J ends were trimmed by 4 bases and 2 bases, with 9 bases remaining between them. This CDR3 is CASSGDGAGNTIYF. In DNA form, the CDR3 reads TGTGCCAGCAGTGGAGACGGGGCTGGAAACACCATATATTTT.

Here the CDR3 DNA reads TGTGCCAGCAGCTCCGATCGGGGAATAGGGTTACGTTACGAGCAGTACTTC. Its translation: CASSSDRGIGLRYEQYF. The chain combines TRBV11-2 with TRBJ2-7, with D maybe TRBD2 (5 bases). The CDR3 has 17 amino acids. Trimming took off 4 bases at V and 4 bases at J, with 23 bases between the two ends. Germline V lookup: CDR1 SGHAT, CDR2 FQNNGV.

The J gene is TRBJ1-2, the V gene TRBV7-9, with 10 bases lining up with TRBD1. After removal of 4 bases from V and 7 bases from J, the junction contained 6 bases not matched to a gene. The CDR3 consists of 14 residues. Germline assignment: CDR1 SEHNR and CDR2 FQNEAQ (reference sequence). In nucleotides, the CDR3 is TGTGCCAGCAGCTACCCCGGGACAGGGGCTGGCTACACCTTC. This sequence encodes CASSYPGTGAGYTF.

This rearrangement joins TRBV28 to TRBJ1-5, with 10 bases that match TRBD1. The CDR3 length is 17 residues. V shed 4 bases, J shed 5 bases, and the junction held 11 bases outside the gene matches. The germline CDR1 and CDR2 sequences are MDHEN and SYDVKM. In DNA, the CDR3 is TGTGCCAGCAGTTCCCAATGGGACAGGGGCAGCGATCAGCCCCAGCATTTT. Protein sequence: CASSSQWDRGSDQPQHF.